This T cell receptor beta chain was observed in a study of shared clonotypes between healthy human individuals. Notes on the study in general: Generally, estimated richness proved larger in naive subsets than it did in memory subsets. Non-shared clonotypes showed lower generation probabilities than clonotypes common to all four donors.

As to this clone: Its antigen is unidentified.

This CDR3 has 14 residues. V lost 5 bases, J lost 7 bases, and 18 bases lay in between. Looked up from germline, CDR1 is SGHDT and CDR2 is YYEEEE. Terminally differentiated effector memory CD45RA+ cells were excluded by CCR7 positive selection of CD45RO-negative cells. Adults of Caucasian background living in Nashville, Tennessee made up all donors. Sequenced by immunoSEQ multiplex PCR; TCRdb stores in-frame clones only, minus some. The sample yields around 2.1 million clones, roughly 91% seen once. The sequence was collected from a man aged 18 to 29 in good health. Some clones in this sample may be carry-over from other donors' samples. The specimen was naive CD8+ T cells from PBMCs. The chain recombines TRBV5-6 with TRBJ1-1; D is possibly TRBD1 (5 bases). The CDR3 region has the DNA TGTGCCAGCAGGACTTACTCCGGGGGAGGTGAAGCTTTCTTT. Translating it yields CASRTYSGGGEAFF.